This passage covers 29 T cell receptor beta chains from one sample sequenced in a study of technical replicates of blood from a few donors. TCRdb's copy holds only in-frame clones and misses some; the assay was immunoSEQ multiplex PCR. Among about 79,000 clones listed, 75% to 95% were seen once. The sequenced material came from T cells isolated from PBMCs. Receptor source: a human donor in good health. Some clones in this sample may be carry-over from other donors' samples.

The V and J genes are TRBV28 and TRBJ1-4; D is uncertain. Trimming took off 3 bases at V and 0 bases at J, with 5 bases between the two ends. CDR3 length: 14 residues. In germline, CDR1 is MDHEN, CDR2 SYDVKM. DNA of the CDR3: TGTGCCAGCAGTTTCTTTGCAACTAATGAAAAACTGTTTTTT. The encoded protein is CASSFFATNEKLFF.

The chain couples TRBV9 to TRBJ2-1; 10 positions match TRBD2. The CDR3 spans 14 residues. V lost 1 base and J lost 9; bases outside the gene matches: 4. Germline-derived CDR1 and CDR2 are SGDLS and YYNGEE. DNA of the CDR3: TGTGCCAGCAGCGTATCTAGCGGGAGTCCTGAGCAGTTCTTC. As protein: CASSVSSGSPEQFF.

This chain connects TRBV19 to TRBJ1-2; a weak D match, TRBD1 (5 bases). From germline, CDR1 is LNHDA and CDR2 SQIVND (reference sequence). The CDR3 has 12 amino acids. The V end was cut by 10 bases, the J end by 4 bases, with 13 bases between. The DNA of the CDR3 is TGTGCCACCTACAGGCTCATCTATGGCTACACCTTC. Encoded protein: CATYRLIYGYTF.

The gene calls are TRBV9 and TRBJ2-1; TRBD2 matches at 8 bases. The CDR3 has 14 residues. The trim removed 0 bases at V and 7 bases at J, leaving 3 bases unmatched. Germline CDR1 reads SGDLS; CDR2 reads YYNGEE. The CDR3 spells CASSVDGRGNEQFF. The CDR3 DNA reads as TGTGCCAGCAGCGTAGACGGGAGGGGGAATGAGCAGTTCTTC. Full variable domain (missing parts from reference TRBV9 and TRBJ2-1): DSGVTQTPKHLITATGQRVTLRCSPRSGDLSVYWYQQSLDQGLQFLIQYYNGEERAKGNILERFSAQQFPDLHSELNLSSLELGDSALYFCASSVDGRGNEQFFGPGTRLTVL.

The J gene is TRBJ1-5, the V gene TRBV5-8; no definite D call. V lost 0 bases and J lost 0, with 10 bases in between. The V gene's germline CDR1 is SGHTS and CDR2 YDEGEE. The CDR3 runs 16 residues. CDR3 amino acids: CASSLALGYSNQPQHF. In nucleotides, the CDR3 is TGTGCCAGCAGCTTGGCGCTAGGATATAGCAATCAGCCCCAGCATTTT.

This clone was recorded only once. V gene TRBV7-2 combines with J gene TRBJ2-2; possible D gene TRBD1, 6 bases. Germline V CDR1 and CDR2: SGHTA, FQGNSA. The CDR3 has 14 amino acids. The germline V and J ends were trimmed by 3 bases and 7 bases, with 12 bases remaining between them. CDR3 DNA sequence: TGTGCCAGCAGCTTCACAGGGCGGAACGGGGAGCTGTTTTTT. Its protein is CASSFTGRNGELFF.

The chain uses TRBV7-3 and TRBJ1-3; TRBD1 might be the D (6 bases). CDR1 is SGHTA and CDR2 is FQGTGA in the germline V gene. The ends were cut back, 2 bases at V and 4 bases at J, with 15 bases in the middle. The CDR3 length is 16 residues. In DNA, the CDR3 is TGTGCCAGCAGCTTATCGGGGGGCGCAGGGGGAAACACCATATATTTT. Its protein is CASSLSGGAGGNTIYF.

The DNA of the CDR3 is TGTGCCAGCAGTTCTGGCAGAGGCTACGAGCAGTACTTC. Translation gives CASSSGRGYEQYF. The genes are TRBV27 and TRBJ2-7; D unclear. Trimming took 4 bases from V and 3 from J, leaving 10 bases between them. The CDR3 length is 13 residues. CDR1 is MNHEY, CDR2 SMNVEV, per germline (reference sequence).

This chain uses TRBV19 with TRBJ1-5; 12 bases fit TRBD1. The germline V gene encodes CDR1 LNHDA and CDR2 SQIVND (reference sequence). CDR3 length: 15 residues. Unmatched junction bases numbered 9, after V lost 7 bases and J lost 8 bases. CDR3 in amino acids: CASTTGTGGSEPQHF. CDR3 coding DNA: TGTGCCAGTACTACCGGGACAGGGGGCAGCGAGCCCCAGCATTTT.

This clone was recorded once. Here the CDR3 DNA reads TGTGCCAGCAGCGTAGGGCTTGGAAACACCATATATTTT. Protein: CASSVGLGNTIYF. The rearrangement joins TRBV9 to TRBJ1-3; no clear D gene. Trimming shortened V by 0 bases and J by 3 bases, and 4 bases separated the two germline ends. The germline V gene encodes CDR1 SGDLS and CDR2 YYNGEE. The length of the CDR3 is 13 residues.

A word on this clone: The same CDR3 is also encoded by other DNA sequences in this sample. This rearrangement joins TRBV11-2 to TRBJ2-7; 8 bases are a match to TRBD2. This CDR3 comprises 15 residues. Trimming at V came to 5 bases and at J to 1 base, leaving 7 bases not matched to a gene. Per germline, CDR1 SGHAT and CDR2 FQNNGV. The CDR3 DNA reads TGTGCCAGCAGCCTAAGCGGGAGTTTATCCTACGAGCAGTACTTC. Residues: CASSLSGSLSYEQYF.

This sequence joins TRBV7-9 and TRBJ2-7; unclear D gene. Germline CDR1 and CDR2: SEHNR and FQNEAQ (reference sequence). The CDR3 runs 14 residues. V dropped 4 bases and J dropped 2 bases, with 12 bases sitting between them. CDR3 nucleotide sequence: TGTGCCAGCAGCTCTACAGAGCCGGCCTACGAGCAGTACTTC. This gives the protein CASSSTEPAYEQYF.

The J gene is TRBJ2-1, the V gene TRBV5-4; tentative D call: TRBD1 (6 bases). V dropped 1 base and J dropped 6 bases, with 11 bases sitting between them. Germline loops: CDR1 SGHNT, CDR2 YYREEE (reference sequence). The CDR3 is 14 amino acids. For the CDR3, the DNA is TGTGCCAGCAGCTTGCTTCTGGGGGCCAATGAGCAGTTCTTC. Amino acids: CASSLLLGANEQFF.

The rearrangement uses TRBV6-5 and TRBJ2-1; D is undetermined. Germline V gene sequence: CDR1 MNHEY, CDR2 SVGAGI. V was shortened by 0 bases and J by 2 bases, with 5 bases between the two germline ends. The CDR3 extends over 14 amino acids. DNA for the CDR3: TGTGCCAGCAGTTACTCGGCACCCTACAATGAGCAGTTCTTC. It encodes CASSYSAPYNEQFF.

This clone has a single count. The gene calls are TRBV5-4 and TRBJ2-3, with D tentatively TRBD1 (6 bases). Germline V gene data show CDR1 as SGHNT and CDR2 as YYREEE (reference sequence). Trimming shortened V by 4 bases and J by 8 bases, and 20 bases separated the two germline ends. The CDR3 is made up of 15 amino acids. The CDR3 loop reads CASSRGDNPAGTQYF. CDR3 nucleotides: TGTGCCAGCAGCCGAGGGGACAACCCTGCGGGTACGCAGTATTTT.

V gene TRBV6-6 combines with J gene TRBJ1-1; 8 positions match TRBD1. J was trimmed by 5 bases and V by 4 bases; bases with no gene match: 12. Germline V gives CDR1 MNHNY, CDR2 SVGAGI (reference sequence). The CDR3 runs 16 residues. The CDR3 DNA is TGTGCCAGCAGTTTCCCATATTCAGGGGGCTCAACTGAAGCTTTCTTT. This gives the protein CASSFPYSGGSTEAFF.

This sequence joins TRBV6-1 and TRBJ2-1; 8 bases are shared with TRBD2. V lost 6 bases to trimming and J lost 0 bases; unmatched junction nucleotides: 4. CDR3 length: 15 amino acids. Germline CDR1 is MNHNS and CDR2 is SASEGT. The CDR3 here is CASSVLAASYNEQFF. Written as DNA, the CDR3 is TGTGCCAGCAGCGTACTAGCGGCCTCCTACAATGAGCAGTTCTTC.

The chain combines TRBV6-6 with TRBJ2-2; D not certain. V was clipped by 5 bases and J by 3 bases, with 7 bases between them. CDR3 length: 13 residues. Germline V gene lookup returns CDR1 MNHNY and CDR2 SVGAGI (reference sequence). The CDR3 sequence: CASSGEHTGELFF. The CDR3 DNA reads TGTGCCAGCAGTGGAGAACACACCGGGGAGCTGTTTTTT.

The chain combines TRBV12-5 with TRBJ1-1; 9 bases match TRBD1. The length of the CDR3 is 15 residues. V was clipped by 1 base and J by 2 bases; unmatched bases: 2. CDR1 LGHNT and CDR2 FRNRAP come from the germline V gene. CDR3 sequence reads: CASGLGTGVNTEAFF. The CDR3, as DNA: TGTGCTAGTGGTTTGGGGACAGGGGTAAACACTGAAGCTTTCTTT.

As DNA, the CDR3 is TGTGCCAGCAGCTTGAACCGGGACTACGAGCAGTACTTC. Protein: CASSLNRDYEQYF. The chain has TRBV5-4 and TRBJ2-7; TRBD2 might be the D (5 bases). Deletions cut 1 base from V and 3 bases from J, with 8 bases between. This CDR3 comprises 13 residues. Germline V CDR1 and CDR2: SGHNT, YYREEE (reference sequence).

The chain is built from TRBV5-8 and TRBJ2-3; 7 bases are a match to TRBD1. J gave up 4 bases and V 2 bases, and 1 base lay outside the gene matches. The length of the CDR3 is 13 residues. Germline V lookup: CDR1 SGHTS, CDR2 YDEGEE. CDR3 sequence: CASSFRGSDTQYF. CDR3 nucleotide sequence: TGTGCCAGCAGCTTCAGGGGGTCAGATACGCAGTATTTT.

The CDR3 bases are TGTGCCTGGAGTTCTGGCTTAACAGGGGAGACCCAGTACTTC. Residues: CAWSSGLTGETQYF. This chain joins TRBV30 and TRBJ2-5; maybe TRBD1 (6 bases). The CDR3 length is 14 residues. CDR1 is GTSNPN, CDR2 SVGIG, per germline (reference sequence). Between the trimmed V and J ends, which lost 2 bases and 5 bases, there was a span of 15 bases. The full variable domain, in which reference TRBV30 and TRBJ2-5 provide the parts outside the CDR3, is SQTIHQWPATLVQPVGSPLSLECTVEGTSNPNLYWYRQAAGRGLQLLFYSVGIGQISSEVPQNLSASRPQDRQFILSSKKLLLSDSGFYLCAWSSGLTGETQYFGPGTRLLVL.

The chain joins TRBV10-3 to TRBJ2-5; D is ambiguous. This CDR3 has 13 residues. V was trimmed by 2 bases and J by 2 bases, leaving 6 bases between them. Per the germline V gene, CDR1 is ENHRY and CDR2 is SYGVKD. The CDR3: CAISELFQETQYF. In DNA form, the CDR3 reads TGTGCCATCAGTGAGCTCTTTCAAGAGACCCAGTACTTC.

The chain recombines TRBV4-1 with TRBJ1-2; no clear D. The CDR3 totals 14 residues. CDR1 is MGHRA, CDR2 YSYEKL, per germline. Trimming took 0 bases from V and 3 from J, leaving 8 bases between them. The chain's CDR3 is CASSQDARDYGYTF. DNA for the CDR3: TGCGCCAGCAGCCAAGATGCCCGCGACTATGGCTACACCTTC.

This clone was seen a single time. The J gene is TRBJ1-3, the V gene TRBV5-4; 9 bases align to TRBD1. Unmatched junction bases numbered 6, after V lost 4 bases and J lost 4 bases. This CDR3 has 15 residues. Germline values: CDR1 SGHNT, CDR2 YYREEE (reference sequence). CDR3 nucleotide sequence: TGTGCCAGCAGCGGGACAGGGTTCGGGGGAAACACCATATATTTT. Amino acid sequence: CASSGTGFGGNTIYF.

The chain recombines TRBV25-1 with TRBJ1-2; D remains ambiguous. CDR3 length: 13 amino acids. CDR1 and CDR2 from the germline V gene are MGHDK and SYGVNS. V was shortened by 2 bases and J by 7 bases, with 11 bases between the two germline ends. The CDR3 coding sequence is TGTGCCAGCAGTGAAGGAGCCTGGATTGGCTACACCTTC. Protein: CASSEGAWIGYTF.

The chain employs TRBV5-1 and TRBJ1-3; TRBD1 is a possible D gene (6 bases). Germline assignment: CDR1 SGHRS and CDR2 YFSETQ. The CDR3 sequence is 16 residues long. V was trimmed by 3 bases and J by 3 bases, leaving 16 bases between them. Written as DNA, the CDR3 is TGCGCCAGCAGCTCCCTAACAGGGATGAGTGGAAACACCATATATTTT. It translates to CASSSLTGMSGNTIYF.

The rearrangement uses TRBV4-1 and TRBJ2-7, with D possibly being TRBD1 (6 bases). The CDR3 is made up of 15 amino acids. Germline loops: CDR1 MGHRA, CDR2 YSYEKL. V lost 0 bases and J lost 2, with 11 bases in between. The CDR3 nucleotides read TGCGCCAGCAGCCAAGATCACAGGGCTACCTACGAGCAGTACTTC. It is translated as CASSQDHRATYEQYF.

The chain uses TRBV7-9 and TRBJ2-4; 7 nucleotides line up with TRBD1. The CDR3 is made up of 16 amino acids. The germline gives CDR1 SEHNR, CDR2 FQNEAQ (reference sequence). After removal of 0 bases from V and 0 bases from J, the junction contained 2 bases not matched to a gene. The CDR3 region is CASSLANRGAKNIQYF. The CDR3 nucleotides are TGTGCCAGCAGCTTAGCCAACAGGGGAGCCAAAAACATTCAGTACTTC.